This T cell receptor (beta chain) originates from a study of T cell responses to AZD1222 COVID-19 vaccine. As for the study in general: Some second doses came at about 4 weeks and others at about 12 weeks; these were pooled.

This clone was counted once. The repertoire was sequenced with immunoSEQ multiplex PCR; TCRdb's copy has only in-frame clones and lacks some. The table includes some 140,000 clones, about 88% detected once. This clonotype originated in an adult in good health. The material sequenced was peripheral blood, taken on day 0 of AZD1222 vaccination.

CDR3 loop: CAIGGGQGTEAFF. The DNA for the CDR3 is TGTGCCATCGGTGGGGGACAGGGGACTGAAGCTTTCTTT. The chain recombines TRBV10-3 with TRBJ1-1, with 10 positions matching TRBD1. CDR1 and CDR2 from the germline V gene are ENHRY and SYGVKD. With V trimmed by 8 bases and J by 5 bases, 5 bases remained unmatched. CDR3 length equals 13 residues.